The present TCR beta chain was sequenced within a study of blood T cells in healthy people across ages. Findings of the study overall: Age advanced and TCR beta diversity per million T cells fell, roughly linearly.

Details on this clonotype: Its antigen remains unidentified.

The people who gave samples were healthy Caucasians from Russia, aged roughly 6 to 95. Every sample yielded at least 6 million isolated PBMCs. A J-beta primer mix and a sample-barcoded 5' primer were used in a second PCR of roughly 7 to 12 cycles. TCRdb re-analysed the 5' RACE reads in MiXCR, keeping a single row per CDR3 protein. This sample has 750,000 to 950,000 distinct CDR3 sequences, with under 30% found just once. These data were also filed under a second study, of T cells of mothers and their children.

The sequencing sample was made of blood. This clonotype was sampled from a boy aged 5-17 years in good health.

CDR3 region: CSSEGGPSGGNEQFF. CDR3 nucleotide sequence: TGCAGCTCGGAGGGGGGGCCTAGCGGGGGCAATGAGCAGTTCTTC. This chain links TRBV29-1 with TRBJ2-1; 10 bases fit TRBD2. CDR1 and CDR2 (germline): SQVTM, ANQGSEA. V trimming: 8 bases; J trimming: 6 bases; junction bases outside the gene matches: 13. The CDR3 has 15 residues.